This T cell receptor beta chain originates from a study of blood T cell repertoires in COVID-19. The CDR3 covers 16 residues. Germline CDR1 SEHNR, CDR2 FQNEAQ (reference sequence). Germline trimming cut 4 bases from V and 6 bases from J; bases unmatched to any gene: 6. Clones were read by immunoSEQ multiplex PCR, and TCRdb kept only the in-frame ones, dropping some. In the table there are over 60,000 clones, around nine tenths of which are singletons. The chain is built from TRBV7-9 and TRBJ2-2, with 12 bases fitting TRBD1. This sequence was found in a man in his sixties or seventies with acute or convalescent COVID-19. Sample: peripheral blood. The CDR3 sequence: CASSSPGQGAPGELFF. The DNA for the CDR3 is TGTGCCAGCAGCTCCCCGGGACAGGGGGCCCCCGGGGAGCTGTTTTTT.